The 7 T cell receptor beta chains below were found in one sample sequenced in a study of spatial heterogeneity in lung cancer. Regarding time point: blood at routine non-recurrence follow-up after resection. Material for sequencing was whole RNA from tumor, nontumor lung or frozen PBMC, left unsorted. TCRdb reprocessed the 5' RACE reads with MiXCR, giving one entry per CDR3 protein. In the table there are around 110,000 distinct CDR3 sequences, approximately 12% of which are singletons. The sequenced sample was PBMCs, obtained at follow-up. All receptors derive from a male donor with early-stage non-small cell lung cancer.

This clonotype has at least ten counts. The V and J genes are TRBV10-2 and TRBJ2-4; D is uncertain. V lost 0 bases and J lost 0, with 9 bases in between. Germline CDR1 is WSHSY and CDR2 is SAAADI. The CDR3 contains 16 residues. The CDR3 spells CASSESTQLAKNIQYF. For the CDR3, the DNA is TGCGCCAGCAGTGAGTCGACACAGTTAGCCAAAAACATTCAGTACTTC.

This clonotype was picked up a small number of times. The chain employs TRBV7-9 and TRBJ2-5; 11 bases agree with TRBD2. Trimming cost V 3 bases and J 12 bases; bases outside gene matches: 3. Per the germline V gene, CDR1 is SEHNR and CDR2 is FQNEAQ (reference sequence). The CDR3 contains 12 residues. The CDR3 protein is CASSFSGGAKYF. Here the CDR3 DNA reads TGTGCCAGCAGCTTTAGCGGGGGGGCGAAGTACTTC.

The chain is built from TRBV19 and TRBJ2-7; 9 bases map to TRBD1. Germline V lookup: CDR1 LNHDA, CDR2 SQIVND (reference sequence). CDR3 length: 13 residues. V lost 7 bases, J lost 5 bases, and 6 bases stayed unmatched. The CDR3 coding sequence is TGTGCCAGTACTAGACAGGGGGAAGACGAGCAGTACTTC. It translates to CASTRQGEDEQYF.

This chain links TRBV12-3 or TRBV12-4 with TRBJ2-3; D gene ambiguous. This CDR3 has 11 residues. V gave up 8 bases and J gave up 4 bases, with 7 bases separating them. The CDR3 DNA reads TGTGCCAGCCGGGCAGCAGATACGCAGTATTTT. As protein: CASRAADTQYF.

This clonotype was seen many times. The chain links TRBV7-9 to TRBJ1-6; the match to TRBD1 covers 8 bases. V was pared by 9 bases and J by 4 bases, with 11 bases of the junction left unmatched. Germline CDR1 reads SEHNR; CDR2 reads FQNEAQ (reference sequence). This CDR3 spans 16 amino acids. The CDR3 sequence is CASSRDRSGYNSPLHF. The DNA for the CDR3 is TGTGCCAGTTCCCGGGACAGGAGCGGATATAATTCACCCCTCCACTTT.

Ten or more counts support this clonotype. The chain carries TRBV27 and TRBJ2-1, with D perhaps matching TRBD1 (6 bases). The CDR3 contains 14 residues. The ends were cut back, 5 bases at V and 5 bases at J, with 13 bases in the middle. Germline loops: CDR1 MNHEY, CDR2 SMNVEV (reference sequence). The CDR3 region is CASSPGTTNNEQFF. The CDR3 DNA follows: TGTGCCAGCAGTCCCGGGACAACAAACAATGAGCAGTTCTTC.

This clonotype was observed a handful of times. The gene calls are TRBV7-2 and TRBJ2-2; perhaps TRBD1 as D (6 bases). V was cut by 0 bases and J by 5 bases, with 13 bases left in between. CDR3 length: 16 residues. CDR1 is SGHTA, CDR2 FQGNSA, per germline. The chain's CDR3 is CASSLASGERTGELFF. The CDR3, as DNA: TGTGCCAGCAGCTTAGCCTCAGGGGAACGTACCGGGGAGCTGTTTTTT.